The text below deals with one T cell receptor beta chain. These data are taken from a study of shared clonotypes between healthy human individuals. Germline V gene sequence: CDR1 PRHDT, CDR2 FYEKMQ (reference sequence). CDR3 length: 16 amino acids. V was trimmed by 4 bases and J by 5 bases, leaving 18 bases between them. TCRdb's table, derived via immunoSEQ multiplex PCR, lists solely in-frame clones and lacks some. The table has roughly 720,000 clones, less than 95% seen once. The chain uses TRBV13 and TRBJ2-1, with D tentatively TRBD2 (6 bases). The sequencing sample was made of memory CD8+ T cells from PBMCs. Indicated subset: CD45RO+ cells pooled with CCR7-negative TemRA cells. The clonotype originates from a man aged 18 to 35 in good health. Some clones in this sample may be carry-over from other donors' samples. CDR3 loop: CASSSIGRGKNNEQFF. The CDR3 region has the DNA TGTGCCAGCAGCTCAATCGGCCGGGGGAAGAACAATGAGCAGTTCTTC.